These T cell receptor beta chains were read from a single sample in a study of CD4+ T cells in melanoma. This table comes from immunoSEQ multiplex PCR, and its TCRdb copy is limited to in-frame clones, with some not included. The data show about 21,000 clones, with roughly 78% seen just once and 9.7% held by the top ten. The receptors come from a human donor with melanoma. CDR3s include the opening cysteine and the closing phenylalanine or tryptophan. A D gene is named only where the DNA matches it firmly. A row's size may be missing; if present it is once, few, many or a size class.

DNA,CDR3,size,V,D,J
TGCGCCAGCAGCTTTTCTGGGGAGGGTGAGCAGTTCTTC,CASSFSGEGEQFF,-,TRBV5-1,TRBD2,TRBJ2-1
TGTGCCAGCAGTTACGGGACAGTGAGTGAGTACGAGCAGTACTTC,CASSYGTVSEYEQYF,-,TRBV6-6,TRBD1,TRBJ2-7
TGTGCCAGCAGCTTAATTACGGAGACCCAGTACTTC,CASSLITETQYF,few,TRBV7-2,-,TRBJ2-5
TGTGCCAGCAGCTTATATACCCGTCCCCACGAGCAGTACTTC,CASSLYTRPHEQYF,-,TRBV7-3,-,TRBJ2-7
TGTGCCAGCAGCTCCGGGGGCGAGCAGTACTTC,CASSSGGEQYF,-,TRBV7-3,-,TRBJ2-7
TGTGCCAGCAGCTTGGGGGAAATCAATGAGCAGTTCTTC,CASSLGEINEQFF,-,TRBV5-8,-,TRBJ2-1
TGTGCCAGCAGGGACTGGTCCGATTTATGGGATCAGCCCCAGCATTTT,CASRDWSDLWDQPQHF,-,TRBV2,-,TRBJ1-5
TGCGCCAGCAGCCCCCTAGGGGGCACCGGGGAGCTGTTTTTT,CASSPLGGTGELFF,-,TRBV4-1,-,TRBJ2-2
TGTGCCTGGAGTGGGGCGGGGGTTGGAAACACCATATATTTT,CAWSGAGVGNTIYF,once,TRBV30,-,TRBJ1-3
TGTGCCAGCAGCGCCGAGGGGGGGGCTAATAATTCACCCCTCCACTTT,CASSAEGGANNSPLHF,-,TRBV9,-,TRBJ1-6
TGTGCCAGCAGCCAAGACGGTCGTACGGGGGAGCTGTTTTTT,CASSQDGRTGELFF,-,TRBV14,-,TRBJ2-2
TGTGCCTGGAATGGGGACCTAAATCAGCCCCAGCATTTT,CAWNGDLNQPQHF,-,TRBV30,-,TRBJ1-5
TGTGCCATCAGTGGATTAGGGCACTCCTACGAGCAGTACTTC,CAISGLGHSYEQYF,once,TRBV10-3,-,TRBJ2-7
TGTGCCAGCAACCCCAGAGAGACCCAGTACTTC,CASNPRETQYF,-,TRBV2,-,TRBJ2-5
TGTGCCAGCAGCTTCAGACAGCTGCTTTTT,CASSFRQLLF,once,TRBV5-6,-,TRBJ1-4
TGTGCTAGTGGACGGGGCCGGGAGGAGACCCAGTACTTC,CASGRGREETQYF,few,TRBV12-5,-,TRBJ2-5
TGTGCCAGCAGCACCAGGGGGACTGAAGCTTTCTTT,CASSTRGTEAFF,few,TRBV11-3,TRBD1,TRBJ1-1
TGTGCCAGCAGCGTGGGGGAGGGGGCAAAAGGCTACACCTTC,CASSVGEGAKGYTF,-,TRBV7-9,TRBD1,TRBJ1-2
TGTGCCAGTAGTATCGGGCAGCCGAGATACTATGGCTACACCTTC,CASSIGQPRYYGYTF,-,TRBV19,-,TRBJ1-2
TGTGCCAGCAGCGTGGGGGGCCTCTCCGGGGAGCTGTTTTTT,CASSVGGLSGELFF,-,TRBV9,-,TRBJ2-2
TGCAGCGTTGAAACCTACACTAACTATGGCTACACCTTC,CSVETYTNYGYTF,-,TRBV29-1,-,TRBJ1-2
TGTGCCAGCAGCTCGTCGACAGGGATTTTCTACAATGAGCAGTTCTTC,CASSSSTGIFYNEQFF,-,TRBV7-9,TRBD1,TRBJ2-1
TGTGCCAGCAGTCAAAGGGACTTAGATACGCAGTATTTT,CASSQRDLDTQYF,-,TRBV2,-,TRBJ2-3
TGTGCCAGCAGCTTGCTAGCGGGGGTATCCCCAGATACGCAGTATTTT,CASSLLAGVSPDTQYF,once,TRBV5-5,TRBD2,TRBJ2-3
TGCAGCGTTTCCTCGAAGCAGTTATACACTGAAGCTTTCTTT,CSVSSKQLYTEAFF,-,TRBV29-1,-,TRBJ1-1
TGTGCCAGCAGTTACAGGGGGCGCTCCTACGAGCAGTACTTC,CASSYRGRSYEQYF,-,TRBV6-5,TRBD1,TRBJ2-7
TGTGCCAGTAGTATGGCAGGGGACTATGGCTACACCTTC,CASSMAGDYGYTF,few,TRBV19,-,TRBJ1-2
TGCGCCAGCAGCCAACTCATTGGCAGAAAGGGGCTGTCCAACTATGGCTACACCTTC,CASSQLIGRKGLSNYGYTF,once,TRBV4-1,-,TRBJ1-2
TGTGCCAGCAGCAGGGGGACTAGAGCGGTCAATGAGCAGTTCTTC,CASSRGTRAVNEQFF,-,TRBV5-8,TRBD2,TRBJ2-1
TGCGCCAGCAGCTTGGGGGTCCCGAACACTGAAGCTTTCTTT,CASSLGVPNTEAFF,-,TRBV5-1,-,TRBJ1-1
TGTGCCAGCAGTTTAAACGGGGGGGACAATCAGCCCCAGCATTTT,CASSLNGGDNQPQHF,-,TRBV27,-,TRBJ1-5
TGCGCCAGCAGAAAAAGCCCCCGGGAGAACTTATATGGCTACACCTTC,CASRKSPRENLYGYTF,-,TRBV5-1,-,TRBJ1-2
TGTGCCAGCAGCTTGGTATGGGGGGAAGATCAGCCCCAGCATTTT,CASSLVWGEDQPQHF,-,TRBV5-5,-,TRBJ1-5
TGTGCCAGCAGTTCTGACTTTGGGGCCAACGTCCTGACTTTC,CASSSDFGANVLTF,-,TRBV27,-,TRBJ2-6
TGTGCCAGCAGCCTCAACCGCTACAATGAGCAGTTCTTC,CASSLNRYNEQFF,-,TRBV7-9,-,TRBJ2-1
TGTGCCAGCAGTGATCCCTTCGCGATGAACACTGAAGCTTTCTTT,CASSDPFAMNTEAFF,-,TRBV6-1,-,TRBJ1-1
TGTGCCAGCAGCTTTAGGGACAGATTCTACGAGCAGTACTTC,CASSFRDRFYEQYF,-,TRBV5-6,TRBD1,TRBJ2-7
TGTGCCAGCAGCGTAGGAGACCGGGGTGAGCAGTTCTTC,CASSVGDRGEQFF,-,TRBV9,-,TRBJ2-1
TGTGCCACCACTTACAGGGGGTTTGATACGCAGTATTTT,CATTYRGFDTQYF,few,TRBV15,TRBD1,TRBJ2-3
TGTGCCAGCAGCCCCGGGGGTCCCTACGAGCAGTACTTC,CASSPGGPYEQYF,once,TRBV7-8,-,TRBJ2-7
TGTGCCAGCTCACCTACAGGGGTCTCCTACTTAGACTATGGCTACACCTTC,CASSPTGVSYLDYGYTF,-,TRBV18,TRBD1,TRBJ1-2
TGTGCCAGCATCGCCAACAACCCCAGCAATCAGCCCCAGCATTTT,CASIANNPSNQPQHF,-,TRBV2,-,TRBJ1-5
TGTGCCAGCAGTCCGGACAGGGATAATTTTTCACCCCTCCACTTT,CASSPDRDNFSPLHF,-,TRBV27,TRBD1,TRBJ1-6
TGTGCCAGCAGCCCCCGGTCAGGGCAGACCTATGGCTACACCTTC,CASSPRSGQTYGYTF,-,TRBV5-4,-,TRBJ1-2